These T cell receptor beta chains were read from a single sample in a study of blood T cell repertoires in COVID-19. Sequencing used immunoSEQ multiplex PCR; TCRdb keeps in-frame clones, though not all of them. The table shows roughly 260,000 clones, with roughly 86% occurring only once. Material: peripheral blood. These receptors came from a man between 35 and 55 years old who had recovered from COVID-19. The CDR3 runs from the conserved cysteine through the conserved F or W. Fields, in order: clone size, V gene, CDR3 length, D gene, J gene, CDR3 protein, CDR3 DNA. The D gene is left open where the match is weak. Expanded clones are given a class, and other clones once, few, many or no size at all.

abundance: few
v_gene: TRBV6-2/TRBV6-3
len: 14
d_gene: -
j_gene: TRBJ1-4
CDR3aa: CASSHRAGMEKLFF
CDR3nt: TGTGCCAGCAGTCACAGGGCCGGGATGGAAAAACTGTTTTTT

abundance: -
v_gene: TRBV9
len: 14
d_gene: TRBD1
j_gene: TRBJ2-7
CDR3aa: CASSLGQGSYEQYF
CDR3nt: TGTGCCAGCAGCCTGGGACAGGGATCCTACGAGCAGTACTTC

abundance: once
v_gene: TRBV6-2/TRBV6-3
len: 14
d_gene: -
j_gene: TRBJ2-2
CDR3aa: CASSPWGRTGELFF
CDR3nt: TGTGCCAGCAGCCCCTGGGGGCGCACCGGGGAGCTGTTTTTT

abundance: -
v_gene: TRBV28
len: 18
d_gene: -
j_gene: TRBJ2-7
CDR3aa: CASTPGQGWTPGSHEQYF
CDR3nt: TGTGCCAGCACCCCGGGGCAGGGGTGGACGCCTGGCAGCCACGAGCAGTACTTC

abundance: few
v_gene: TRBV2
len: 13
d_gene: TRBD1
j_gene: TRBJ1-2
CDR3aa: CASIRDSTYGYTF
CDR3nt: TGTGCCAGCATCCGGGACAGTACATATGGCTACACCTTC

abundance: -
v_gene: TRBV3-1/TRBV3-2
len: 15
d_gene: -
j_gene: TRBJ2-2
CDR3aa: CASSQGGGYPGELFF
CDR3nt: TGTGCCAGCAGCCAAGGTGGGGGGTACCCCGGGGAGCTGTTTTTT

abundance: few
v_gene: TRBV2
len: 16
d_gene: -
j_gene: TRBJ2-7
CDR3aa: CASSESHPHRPYEQYF
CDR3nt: TGTGCCAGCAGTGAATCACACCCTCACCGTCCCTACGAGCAGTACTTC

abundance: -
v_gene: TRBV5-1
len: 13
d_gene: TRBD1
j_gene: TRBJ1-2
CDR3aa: CASSGQGSYGYTF
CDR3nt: TGCGCCAGCAGCGGACAGGGAAGCTATGGCTACACCTTC

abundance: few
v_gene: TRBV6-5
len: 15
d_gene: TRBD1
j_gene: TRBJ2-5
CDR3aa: CASSLTGGTQETQYF
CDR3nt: TGTGCCAGCAGTCTAACAGGGGGCACCCAAGAGACCCAGTACTTC

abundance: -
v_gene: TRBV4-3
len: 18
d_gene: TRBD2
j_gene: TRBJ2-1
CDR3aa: CASSQGVGTRSSKNEQFF
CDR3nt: TGCGCCAGCAGCCAAGGAGTGGGGACTAGGTCTTCGAAGAATGAGCAGTTCTTC

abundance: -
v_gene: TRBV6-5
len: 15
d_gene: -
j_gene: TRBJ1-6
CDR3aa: CASSSQGLVNSPLHF
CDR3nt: TGTGCCAGCAGTTCTCAGGGGTTGGTCAATTCACCCCTCCACTTT

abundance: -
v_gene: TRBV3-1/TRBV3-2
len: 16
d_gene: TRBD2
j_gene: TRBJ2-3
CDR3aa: CASSQTAGGRGGTQYF
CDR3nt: TGTGCCAGCAGCCAGACAGCGGGAGGGCGTGGAGGTACGCAGTATTTT

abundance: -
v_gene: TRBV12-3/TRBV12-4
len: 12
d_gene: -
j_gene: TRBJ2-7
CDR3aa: CASSSDKYEQYF
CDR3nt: TGTGCCAGCAGTTCTGACAAATACGAGCAGTACTTC

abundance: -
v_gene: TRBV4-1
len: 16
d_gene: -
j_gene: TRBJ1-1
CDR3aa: CASSQEITALNTEAFF
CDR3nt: TGCGCCAGCAGCCAAGAAATCACAGCCTTGAACACTGAAGCTTTCTTT

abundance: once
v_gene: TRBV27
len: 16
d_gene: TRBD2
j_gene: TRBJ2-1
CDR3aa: CASSDYGRLAPNEQFF
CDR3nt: TGTGCCAGCAGCGATTATGGCCGACTAGCTCCTAATGAGCAGTTCTTC

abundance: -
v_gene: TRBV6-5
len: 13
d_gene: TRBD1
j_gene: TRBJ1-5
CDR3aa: CASGQGAYQPQHF
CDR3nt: TGTGCCAGCGGGCAGGGGGCTTATCAGCCCCAGCATTTT

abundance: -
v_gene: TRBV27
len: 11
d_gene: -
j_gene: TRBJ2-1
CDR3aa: CASGPRGGEFF
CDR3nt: TGTGCCAGCGGTCCCCGGGGTGGAGAGTTCTTC

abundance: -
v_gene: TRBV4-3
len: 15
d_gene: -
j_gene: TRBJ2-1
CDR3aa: CASSQDPGSNNEQFF
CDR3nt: TGCGCCAGCAGCCAAGATCCGGGTTCTAACAATGAGCAGTTCTTC

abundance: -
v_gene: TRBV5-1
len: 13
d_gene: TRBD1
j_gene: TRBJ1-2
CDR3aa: CASSGDRGYGYTF
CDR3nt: TGCGCCAGCAGCGGGGACAGGGGGTATGGCTACACCTTC

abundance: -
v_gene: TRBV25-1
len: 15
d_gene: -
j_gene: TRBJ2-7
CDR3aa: CASSESRPFVTEQYF
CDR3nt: TGTGCCAGCAGTGAAAGCCGCCCTTTTGTCACCGAGCAGTACTTC

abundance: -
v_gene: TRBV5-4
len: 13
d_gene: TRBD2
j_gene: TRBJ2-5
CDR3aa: CASSLGLAETQYF
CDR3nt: TGTGCCAGCAGCTTAGGACTAGCGGAGACCCAGTACTTC

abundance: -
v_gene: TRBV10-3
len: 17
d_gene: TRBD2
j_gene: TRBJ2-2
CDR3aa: CAISVGLVLLNTGELFF
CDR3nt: TGTGCCATCAGTGTGGGACTAGTACTGCTGAACACCGGGGAGCTGTTTTTT

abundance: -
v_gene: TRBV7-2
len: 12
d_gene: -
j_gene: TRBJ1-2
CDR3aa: CASSLVGSPVAF
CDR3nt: TGTGCCAGCAGCTTAGTTGGCTCTCCAGTCGCCTTC

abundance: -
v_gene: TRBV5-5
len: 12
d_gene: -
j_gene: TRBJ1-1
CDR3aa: CASSLYRAEAFF
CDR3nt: TGTGCCAGCAGCTTGTACAGGGCGGAAGCTTTCTTT

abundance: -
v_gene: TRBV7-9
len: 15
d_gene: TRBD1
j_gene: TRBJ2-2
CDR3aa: CASSSQGATYRELFF
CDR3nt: TGTGCCAGCAGCTCCCAGGGGGCTACGTACCGGGAGCTGTTTTTT

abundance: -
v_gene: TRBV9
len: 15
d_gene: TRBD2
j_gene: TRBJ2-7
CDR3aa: CASSVGLAGLNEQYF
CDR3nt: TGTGCCAGCAGCGTTGGACTAGCGGGACTAAACGAGCAGTACTTC

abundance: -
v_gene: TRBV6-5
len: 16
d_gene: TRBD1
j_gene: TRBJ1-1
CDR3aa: CASSYQRGQGAAEAFF
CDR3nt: TGTGCCAGCAGTTACCAGCGTGGACAGGGGGCTGCTGAAGCTTTCTTT

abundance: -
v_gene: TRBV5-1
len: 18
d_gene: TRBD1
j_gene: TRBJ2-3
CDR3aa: CASSLVPGGALRTDTQYF
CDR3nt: TGCGCCAGCAGCTTGGTCCCAGGGGGCGCATTGCGGACAGATACGCAGTATTTT

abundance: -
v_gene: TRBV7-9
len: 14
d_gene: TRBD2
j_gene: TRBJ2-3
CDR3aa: CASSASGRGDTQYF
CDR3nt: TGTGCCAGCAGCGCGAGCGGGAGAGGAGATACGCAGTATTTT

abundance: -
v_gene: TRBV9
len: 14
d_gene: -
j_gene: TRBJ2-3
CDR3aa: CASSLQISEDTQYF
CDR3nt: TGTGCCAGCAGTCTACAGATTAGTGAAGATACGCAGTATTTT

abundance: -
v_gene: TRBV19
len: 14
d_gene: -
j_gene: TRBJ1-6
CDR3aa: CATERGGINSPLHF
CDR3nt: TGTGCCACCGAGCGGGGGGGAATCAATTCACCCCTCCACTTT

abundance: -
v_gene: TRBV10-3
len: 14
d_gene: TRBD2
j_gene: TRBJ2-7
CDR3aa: CAINRLAGEYEQYF
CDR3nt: TGTGCCATCAATAGACTAGCGGGAGAATACGAGCAGTACTTC

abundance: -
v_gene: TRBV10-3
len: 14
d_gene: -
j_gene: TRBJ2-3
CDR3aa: CATGPPGDKDTQYF
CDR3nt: TGTGCCACAGGCCCGCCCGGGGACAAAGATACGCAGTATTTT

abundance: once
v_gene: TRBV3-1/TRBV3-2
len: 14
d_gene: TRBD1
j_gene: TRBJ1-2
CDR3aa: CASSRVQGVNGYTF
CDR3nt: TGTGCCAGCAGCCGGGTGCAGGGGGTAAATGGCTACACCTTC

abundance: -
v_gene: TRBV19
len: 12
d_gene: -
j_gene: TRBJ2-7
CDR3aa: CASSIDLSEQYF
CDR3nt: TGTGCCAGTAGTATAGATCTCAGCGAGCAGTACTTC

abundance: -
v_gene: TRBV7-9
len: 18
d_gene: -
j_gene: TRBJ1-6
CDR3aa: CASSSRGGVESYNSPLHF
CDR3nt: TGTGCCAGCAGCTCGCGAGGGGGGGTTGAGTCCTATAATTCACCCCTCCACTTT

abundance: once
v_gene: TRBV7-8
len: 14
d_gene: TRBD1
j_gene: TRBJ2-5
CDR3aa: CASSPGTGKETQYF
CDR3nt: TGTGCCAGCAGCCCGGGGACAGGGAAAGAGACCCAGTACTTC

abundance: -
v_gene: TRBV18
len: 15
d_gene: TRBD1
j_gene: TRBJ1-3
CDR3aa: CASSPGTASGNTIYF
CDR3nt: TGTGCCAGCTCGCCCGGGACAGCCTCTGGAAACACCATATATTTT

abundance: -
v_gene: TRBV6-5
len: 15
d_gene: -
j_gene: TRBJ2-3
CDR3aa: CASTPARRPPDTQYF
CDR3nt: TGTGCCAGCACCCCCGCGAGGAGACCCCCAGATACGCAGTATTTT

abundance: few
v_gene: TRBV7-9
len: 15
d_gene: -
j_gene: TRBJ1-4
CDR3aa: CASSGGRATNEKLFF
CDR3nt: TGTGCCAGCAGCGGGGGCAGGGCAACTAATGAAAAACTGTTTTTT

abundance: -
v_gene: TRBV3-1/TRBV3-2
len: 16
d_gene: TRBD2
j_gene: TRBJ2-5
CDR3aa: CASSHPTSGGEETQYF
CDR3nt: TGTGCCAGCAGCCATCCCACTAGCGGGGGGGAAGAGACCCAGTACTTC

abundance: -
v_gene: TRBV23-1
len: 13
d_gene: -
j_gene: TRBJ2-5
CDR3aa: CASRGLDQETQYF
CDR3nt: TGCGCCAGCAGGGGACTGGACCAAGAGACCCAGTACTTC

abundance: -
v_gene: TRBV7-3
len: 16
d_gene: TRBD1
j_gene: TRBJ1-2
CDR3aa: CASSLTAAGGPHGYTF
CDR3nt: TGTGCCAGCAGCTTAACTGCGGCAGGGGGCCCTCATGGCTACACCTTC

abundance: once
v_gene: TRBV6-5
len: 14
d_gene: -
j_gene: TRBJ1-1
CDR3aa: CASAADSPNTEAFF
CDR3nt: TGTGCCAGCGCGGCGGACAGTCCGAACACTGAAGCTTTCTTT

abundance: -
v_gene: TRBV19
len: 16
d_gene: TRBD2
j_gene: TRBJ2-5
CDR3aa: CASSRLAGVPSETQYF
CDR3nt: TGTGCCAGTAGCAGGCTAGCGGGAGTCCCGTCCGAGACCCAGTACTTC

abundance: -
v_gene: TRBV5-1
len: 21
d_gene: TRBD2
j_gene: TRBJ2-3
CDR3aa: CASSTPHTTGTSGASTDTQYF
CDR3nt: TGCGCCAGCAGCACTCCCCACACCACCGGGACTAGCGGCGCCAGCACAGATACGCAGTATTTT

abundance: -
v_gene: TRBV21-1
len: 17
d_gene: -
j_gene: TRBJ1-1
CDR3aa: CASSTQGGPRGNTEAFF
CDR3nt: TGTGCCAGCAGCACTCAAGGAGGGCCCCGAGGGAACACTGAAGCTTTCTTT

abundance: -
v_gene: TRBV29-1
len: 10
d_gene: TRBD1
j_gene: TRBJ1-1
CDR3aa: CSAGQAEAFF
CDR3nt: TGCAGCGCCGGACAGGCCGAAGCTTTCTTT

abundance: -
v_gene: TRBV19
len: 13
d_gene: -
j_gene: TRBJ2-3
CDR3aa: CASSNGNTDTQYF
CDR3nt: TGTGCCAGTAGTAACGGGAACACAGATACGCAGTATTTT

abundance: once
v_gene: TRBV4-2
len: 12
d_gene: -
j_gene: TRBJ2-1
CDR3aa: CASSQAGNEQFF
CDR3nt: TGTGCCAGCAGCCAAGCGGGCAATGAGCAGTTCTTC